What follows are 19 T cell receptor beta chains derived from one specimen sequenced in a study of CD8 T cells in ankylosing spondylitis (dated by TCRdb to between 2016 and 2019). The method was 5' RACE. Sequencer: Illumina HiSeq 2500. TCRdb trimmed public reads at Q25 via fastp, called clones via MiXCR and kept in-frame beta chains. Rows are unified per CDR3 protein, each entry keeping the most common DNA and genes. The sample yields approximately 140,000 distinct CDR3 sequences; under 45% were counted once. The ten top clones hold around 15% of the sample. The sequenced material came from synovial fluid, either unsorted or a sorted T cell fraction (not recorded which). Receptors were obtained from a male donor with ankylosing spondylitis.

The chain is built from TRBV6-1 and TRBJ1-2; weak D call: TRBD1 (6 bases). The CDR3 totals 13 residues. CDR1 MNHNS and CDR2 SASEGT come from the germline V gene. V dropped 5 bases and J dropped 6 bases, with 13 bases sitting between them. In DNA form, the CDR3 reads TGTGCCAGCAGTACCTGGACAGACCATGGCTACACCTTC. Translation gives CASSTWTDHGYTF.

This clonotype has a count of ten or more. The gene calls are TRBV9 and TRBJ2-1; TRBD2 matches 11 bases. V trimming: 2 bases; J trimming: 5 bases; junction bases outside the gene matches: 3. The length of the CDR3 is 15 residues. Per the germline V gene, CDR1 is SGDLS and CDR2 is YYNGEE. CDR3 sequence: CASSVLAGGHNEQFF. In DNA form, the CDR3 reads TGTGCCAGCAGCGTGCTAGCGGGGGGTCACAATGAGCAGTTCTTC.

V gene TRBV7-2 combines with J gene TRBJ1-4; a possible D gene is TRBD1 (5 bases). Trimming took off 1 base at V and 3 bases at J, with 9 bases between the two ends. Germline V gives CDR1 SGHTA, CDR2 FQGNSA. The length of the CDR3 is 15 residues. CDR3 DNA: TGTGCCAGCAGCTTAGGGAGGGGCGCTAATGAAAAACTGTTTTTT. This translates into CASSLGRGANEKLFF.

The J gene is TRBJ2-3, the V gene TRBV4-3; D is unclear. Trimming pared 0 bases from V and 0 bases from J, leaving 13 bases between. CDR1 LGHNA and CDR2 YSLEER come from the germline V gene. This CDR3 comprises 17 residues. Written as DNA, the CDR3 is TGCGCCAGCAGCCAAGATATCAGGTCGGATAGCACAGATACGCAGTATTTT. Translation gives CASSQDIRSDSTDTQYF.

The chain links TRBV7-4 to TRBJ1-1; D call uncertain. This CDR3 region has 15 residues. Trimming removed 5 bases at V and 0 bases at J, with 13 bases between. Germline V gives CDR1 SGHVT, CDR2 SQSDAQ. DNA for the CDR3: TGTGCCAGCAGCCCCTTTACTAGAGTGAACACTGAAGCTTTCTTT. As protein: CASSPFTRVNTEAFF.

The chain is built from TRBV19 and TRBJ1-6; no clear D. V was shortened by 6 bases and J by 0 bases, with 12 bases between the two germline ends. The CDR3 is made up of 16 amino acids. Germline values: CDR1 LNHDA, CDR2 SQIVND (reference sequence). The CDR3 region is CASRYRLRSYNSPLHF. Here the CDR3 DNA reads TGTGCCAGTAGGTATCGACTACGCTCCTATAATTCACCCCTCCACTTT.

This clonotype was recorded a few times. The chain couples TRBV12-3 or TRBV12-4 to TRBJ1-2, with 7 nucleotides matching TRBD1. The CDR3 is made up of 13 amino acids. After removal of 6 bases from V and 5 bases from J, the junction contained 6 bases not matched to a gene. The CDR3 region is CASSPGTAYGYTF. DNA for the CDR3: TGTGCCAGCAGCCCCGGGACAGCATATGGCTACACCTTC.

This clonotype was seen a handful of times. This chain links TRBV20-1 with TRBJ1-1; TRBD1 is a possible D gene (5 bases). CDR3 length: 16 amino acids. The germline gives CDR1 DFQATT, CDR2 SNEGSKA (reference sequence). Trimming removed 0 bases at V and 0 bases at J, with 14 bases between. In nucleotides, the CDR3 is TGCAGTGCTAGAGATGTCGACAGAATGATGAACACTGAAGCTTTCTTT. It is translated as CSARDVDRMMNTEAFF.

The chain combines TRBV7-9 with TRBJ1-3; no firm D call. The CDR3 runs to 15 residues. The V end was cut by 3 bases, the J end by 1 base, with 10 bases between. Germline V gene lookup returns CDR1 SEHNR and CDR2 FQNEAQ (reference sequence). CDR3 coding DNA: TGTGCCAGCAGCTTGGGAGGCGGGTCTGGAAACACCATATATTTT. Residues: CASSLGGGSGNTIYF. Drawing the rest from reference TRBV7-9 and TRBJ1-3, the complete variable domain is DTGVSQNPRHKITKRGQNVTFRCDPISEHNRLYWYRQTLGQGPEFLTYFQNEAQLEKSRLLSDRFSAERPKGSFSTLEIQRTEQGDSAMYLCASSLGGGSGNTIYFGEGSWLTVV.

DNA for the CDR3: TGTGCCAGCAGCCCCCCGGGACTAGCGGGGGGCGGAGGGGAGACCCAGTACTTC. Translated: CASSPPGLAGGGGETQYF. The V call is TRBV3-1, the J call TRBJ2-5; 15 positions agree with TRBD2. J was trimmed by 5 bases and V by 4 bases; bases with no gene match: 11. Germline lookup yields CDR1 LGHDT and CDR2 YNNKEL (reference sequence). The CDR3 is 18 residues long.

This clonotype occurred once. The J gene is TRBJ2-4, the V gene TRBV20-1, with 8 bases fitting TRBD2. The CDR3 runs 12 residues. Germline assignment: CDR1 DFQATT and CDR2 SNEGSKA (reference sequence). With 6 bases clipped from V and 9 bases from J, the junction kept 7 bases outside the gene matches. CDR3 coding DNA: TGCAGTGCCCTCCGGGGGGGCCCCATTCAGTACTTC. It is translated as CSALRGGPIQYF.

This clonotype appeared a few times. The chain couples TRBV6-5 to TRBJ2-1, with 9 bases fitting TRBD2. Per the germline V gene, CDR1 is MNHEY and CDR2 is SVGAGI. CDR3 size: 15 residues. Trimming took 0 bases from V and 3 from J; bases not matched to a gene: 0. The CDR3: CASSYSTSGYNEQFF. CDR3 DNA: TGTGCCAGCAGTTACTCGACTAGCGGCTACAATGAGCAGTTCTTC.

V is TRBV12-3 or TRBV12-4 and J is TRBJ1-5; 7 bases fit TRBD1. The CDR3 contains 14 residues. The V segment lost 5 bases and the J segment 6 bases; nucleotides outside the gene matches: 7. This CDR3 is CASSPDRAGQPQHF. DNA of the CDR3: TGTGCCAGCAGTCCCGACAGGGCGGGTCAGCCCCAGCATTTT.

The chain couples TRBV7-6 to TRBJ2-2, with 7 nucleotides matching TRBD2. CDR1 and CDR2 from the germline V gene are SGHVS and FNYEAQ. The ends lost 4 bases at V and 4 bases at J; junction bases unmatched: 6. The CDR3 consists of 15 residues. CDR3 residues: CASSSYSGFTGELFF. In DNA form, the CDR3 reads TGTGCCAGCAGCTCCTATAGCGGGTTCACCGGGGAGCTGTTTTTT.

The chain recombines TRBV7-9 with TRBJ1-1; D perhaps matches TRBD1 (5 bases). The CDR3 loop spans 14 amino acids. V was cut by 3 bases and J by 3 bases, with 11 bases left in between. Germline V gene data show CDR1 as SEHNR and CDR2 as FQNEAQ (reference sequence). The CDR3 protein is CASSLGGGDTEAFF. The CDR3 nucleotides are TGTGCCAGCAGCTTGGGTGGGGGGGACACTGAAGCTTTCTTT.

CDR3 region: CASSQEPYYSEQYF. The CDR3 DNA follows: TGCGCCAGCAGCCAAGAACCGTACTATAGCGAGCAGTACTTC. The chain links TRBV4-3 to TRBJ2-7; D ambiguous. CDR3 length equals 14 residues. CDR1 is LGHNA, CDR2 YSLEER, per germline. V lost 0 bases and J 6 bases, leaving 12 bases between the germline ends.

In its sample, this clonotype was seen a few times. This chain uses TRBV7-6 with TRBJ2-2; 8 positions match TRBD1. Germline lookup yields CDR1 SGHVS and CDR2 FNYEAQ. The CDR3 runs 14 residues. With 4 bases clipped from V and 6 bases from J, the junction kept 4 bases outside the gene matches. CDR3 DNA sequence: TGTGCCAGCAGCTCCGGGACAGGCCCCGGGGAGCTGTTTTTT. Translation gives CASSSGTGPGELFF.

V gene TRBV4-3 combines with J gene TRBJ2-1; D is perhaps TRBD2 (6 bases). The CDR3 is 20 residues long. Germline V lookup: CDR1 LGHNA, CDR2 YSLEER. Trimming removed 1 base from V and 0 bases from J, with 22 bases in between. The CDR3 DNA sequence: TGCGCCAGCAGCCAAGGCGGCGGGATAAGGGAAAGGAGCTCCTACAATGAGCAGTTCTTC. It encodes CASSQGGGIRERSSYNEQFF.

V is TRBV6-1 and J is TRBJ2-3; tentatively, D is TRBD2 (6 bases). Between the trimmed V and J ends, which lost 6 bases and 6 bases, there was a span of 19 bases. CDR1 and CDR2 from the germline V gene are MNHNS and SASEGT. The CDR3 spans 15 residues. For the CDR3, the DNA is TGTGCCAGCAGGGGGGGTCGGGAGAGGGAGGATACGCAGTATTTT. Translating gives CASRGGREREDTQYF.